At least ten counts were recorded for the clone carrying this TCR beta chain. Antigen: not known. This entry is derived from a study of neurological immune-mediated disorders. Study summary: Secondary progressive cases numbered 3 among the approximately 35 multiple sclerosis patients, while the other 31 were relapsing-remitting.

There are 16 residues in the CDR3. Germline CDR1 reads KGHDR; CDR2 reads SFDVKD. J lost 2 bases, V lost 4 bases, and 4 bases had no gene match. General study results and limits: No sharing of CDR3 amino acid sequences was observed among expanded clones across subjects, suggesting private repertoires in all groups.

The making of cDNA relied on 5'RACE with 10-nucleotide random UMIs. Over 160 million TCR-beta sequences from 15-18 subjects were obtained in each sequencing run. Each CDR3 protein gets one entry after TCRdb re-called the 5' RACE reads with MiXCR. The top ten hold roughly 2.1% of the sample, which has about 50,000 distinct CDR3 sequences, about 2% seen once. This TCR was sampled from a woman between 40 and 55 years old with multiple sclerosis. The sequenced sample consisted of PBMCs. The chain joins TRBV24-1 to TRBJ2-1; 10 bases map to TRBD1. The CDR3, as DNA: TGTGCCACCAGTGAATCAGGGACAGGGGCCTACAATGAGCAGTTCTTC. Protein: CATSESGTGAYNEQFF.